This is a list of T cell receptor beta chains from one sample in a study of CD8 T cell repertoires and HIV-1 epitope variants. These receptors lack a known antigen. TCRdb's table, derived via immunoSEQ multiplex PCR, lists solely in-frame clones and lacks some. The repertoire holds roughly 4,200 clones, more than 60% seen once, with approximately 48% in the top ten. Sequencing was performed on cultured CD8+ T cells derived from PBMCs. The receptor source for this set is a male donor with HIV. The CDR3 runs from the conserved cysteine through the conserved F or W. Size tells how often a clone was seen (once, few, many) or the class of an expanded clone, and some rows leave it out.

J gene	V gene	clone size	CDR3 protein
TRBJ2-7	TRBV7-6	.	CASSATGTRYEQYF
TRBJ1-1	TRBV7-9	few	CASSPPGGVSEAFF
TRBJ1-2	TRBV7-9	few	CASSLSTNYGYTF
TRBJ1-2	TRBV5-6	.	CASSPTGQSYGYTF
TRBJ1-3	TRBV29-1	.	CSVETAFSGNTIYF
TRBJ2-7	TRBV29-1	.	CSVESQSYEQYF
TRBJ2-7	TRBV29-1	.	CSVEGSSYEQYF
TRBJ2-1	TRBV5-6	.	CASSLEGGYNEQFF
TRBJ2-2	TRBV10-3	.	CAISDEVPSDTGELFF
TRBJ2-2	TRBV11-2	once	CASSLARKTGELFF